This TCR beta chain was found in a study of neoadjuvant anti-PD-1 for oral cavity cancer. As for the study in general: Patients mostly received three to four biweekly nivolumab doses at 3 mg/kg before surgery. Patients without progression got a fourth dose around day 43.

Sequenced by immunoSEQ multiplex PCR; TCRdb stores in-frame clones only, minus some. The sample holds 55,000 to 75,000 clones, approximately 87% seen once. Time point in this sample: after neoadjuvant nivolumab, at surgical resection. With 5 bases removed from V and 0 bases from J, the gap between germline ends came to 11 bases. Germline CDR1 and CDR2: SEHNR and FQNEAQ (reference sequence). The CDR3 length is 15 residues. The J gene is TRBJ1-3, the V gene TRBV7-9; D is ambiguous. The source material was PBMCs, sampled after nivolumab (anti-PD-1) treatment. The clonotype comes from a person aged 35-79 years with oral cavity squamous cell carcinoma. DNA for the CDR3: TGTGCCAGCAGCCTTACATCCTACTCTGGAAACACCATATATTTT. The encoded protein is CASSLTSYSGNTIYF.